This TCR beta chain was found in a study of long-term antiretroviral therapy in people with HIV. The United States was where all participants with HIV were treated. Broader study findings: Increased diversity was seen after ART, yet it remained lower than in transplant donor controls. Pre-ART expanded TRB clones stayed dominant throughout, though often decreasing after ART.

The immunoSEQ assay was v3.0, run at survey level. TCRdb keeps only in-frame clones here, not all; method: immunoSEQ multiplex PCR. The repertoire includes 15,000 to 20,000 clones, under 90% of them detected once, and 8% to 9% sits in the top ten. A note on this clone: Its antigen remains unknown.

Per the germline V gene, CDR1 is MNHNS and CDR2 is SASEGT. V gave up 5 bases and J gave up 7 bases, with 12 bases separating them. This CDR3 contains 13 residues. This receptor was obtained from a man younger than 30 with HIV. This chain links TRBV6-1 with TRBJ1-5; TRBD1 is a possible D gene (5 bases). The sample consisted of unsorted PBMCs, taken 0.1 years after starting antiretroviral therapy. Here the CDR3 reads CASSSQTAQPQHF. DNA of the CDR3: TGTGCCAGCAGTTCCCAGACAGCACAGCCCCAGCATTTT.